The rows below give T cell receptor beta chains drawn from one sample of a study of cytomegalovirus exposure and HLA in healthy donors. The table came from immunoSEQ multiplex PCR; TCRdb's copy has only in-frame clones and leaves some out. Counted here are some 160,000 clones, roughly 84% occurring once; the ten biggest clones make up roughly 1.5%. Sequencing used PBMCs. These receptor sequences come from a woman aged 18 to 35 in good health and CMV-seronegative. Each CDR3 is given with its conserved first and last residue. Fields, in order: clone size, D gene, V gene, J gene, CDR3 DNA, CDR3 protein. A D gene is named only where the DNA matches it firmly. The size of a clone is reported for some rows only, either as once, few or many, or as a class for expanded clones.

>.|.|TRBV15|TRBJ1-1
TGTGCCACCAGCAGAGATGCCAGGAACACTGAAGCTTTCTTT
CATSRDARNTEAFF
>.|.|TRBV5-1|TRBJ2-7
TGCGCCAGCAGCTTGAGGGGGTCTCTATACCCCGCCTACGAGCAGTACTTC
CASSLRGSLYPAYEQYF
>few|.|TRBV5-1|TRBJ1-2
TGCGCCAGCAGCTCGACGGCAGGGTCTAGTGGCTACACCTTC
CASSSTAGSSGYTF
>.|.|TRBV11-2|TRBJ1-4
TGTGCCAGCAGCTTAGGGGTACAGTTGGTAGCGGCCGAAAAACTGTTTTTT
CASSLGVQLVAAEKLFF
>.|.|TRBV5-1|TRBJ1-6
TGCGCCAGCAGCTTGGGGGGCAGGGGAACCTATAATTCACCCCTCCACTTT
CASSLGGRGTYNSPLHF
>.|.|TRBV9|TRBJ1-3
TGTGCCAGCAGCTCTCAGAACTCTGGAAACACCATATATTTT
CASSSQNSGNTIYF
>.|TRBD1|TRBV19|TRBJ2-1
TGTGCCAGTAGTCCGATGGACAGGGGGCATAATGAGCAGTTCTTC
CASSPMDRGHNEQFF
>.|.|TRBV5-1|TRBJ1-2
TGCGCCAGCAGCCTTGAGGGCCAGACCCTATATGGCTACACCTTC
CASSLEGQTLYGYTF
>.|.|TRBV27|TRBJ2-3
TGTGCCAGCAGTCCCCGTCCAGATACGCAGTATTTT
CASSPRPDTQYF
>once|.|TRBV10-2|TRBJ1-5
TGCGCCAGCAGTGGGCTCGCCGGGGGAGGAGGGAATCAGCCCCAGCATTTT
CASSGLAGGGGNQPQHF
>.|.|TRBV30|TRBJ2-3
TGTGCCTGGAGCCTGACGCGCGGGGATACGCAGTATTTT
CAWSLTRGDTQYF
>.|TRBD1|TRBV28|TRBJ2-7
TGTGCCAGCAGTTTCTCGGGACAGGGGTTCCATGAGCAGTACTTC
CASSFSGQGFHEQYF
>few|.|TRBV19|TRBJ1-2
TGTGCCAGTAGTATACGGACTGTTGGTGGCTACACCTTC
CASSIRTVGGYTF
>once|.|TRBV7-9|TRBJ2-3
TGTGCCAGCAGCTTAGAGACCTGGGTAGAGACTACAGATACGCAGTATTTT
CASSLETWVETTDTQYF
>.|TRBD2|TRBV4-1|TRBJ2-2
TGCGCCAGCAGCCGATTCCTAGCGGGGGCGAACACCGGGGAGCTGTTTTTT
CASSRFLAGANTGELFF
>.|.|TRBV5-1|TRBJ1-2
TGCGCCAGCAGCTTGGGGGCAGGGATCTATGGCTACACCTTC
CASSLGAGIYGYTF
>.|.|TRBV6-1|TRBJ1-2
TGTGCCAGCAGTGACACAGGATATATATGGTGGTACACCTTC
CASSDTGYIWWYTF
>.|.|TRBV28|TRBJ1-5
TGTGCCAGCAGTTTAGATGGGAGGGTTAATCAGCCCCAGCATTTT
CASSLDGRVNQPQHF
>.|TRBD1|TRBV19|TRBJ1-2
TGTGCCAGTACCCAACTCCGGGGACAGGGGTGGGTAGGCTACACCTTC
CASTQLRGQGWVGYTF
>.|TRBD1|TRBV11-2|TRBJ1-2
TGTGCCAGCAGGCTTCCGGGACAGGGTCTTTCTGGCTACACCTTC
CASRLPGQGLSGYTF
>.|.|TRBV19|TRBJ1-3
TGTGCCAGTAGTATTCCCGGGCGGACACCCGGAAACACCATATATTTT
CASSIPGRTPGNTIYF
>.|.|TRBV18|TRBJ2-2
TGTGCCAGCTCACAGGCCGGGGGTACCGGGGAGCTGTTTTTT
CASSQAGGTGELFF
>.|TRBD1|TRBV6-5|TRBJ2-3
TGTGCCAGCAGTCCAGGGGGCGCAGATACGCAGTATTTT
CASSPGGADTQYF
>.|TRBD1|TRBV5-1|TRBJ1-1
TGCGCCAGCAGCAGCAACATCGGACAGGGTGAAGCTTTCTTT
CASSSNIGQGEAFF
>.|.|TRBV7-8|TRBJ2-2
TGTGCCAGCAGCGCAGACAGAAACACCGGGGAGCTGTTTTTT
CASSADRNTGELFF
>.|TRBD1|TRBV30|TRBJ2-3
TGTGCCTGGAGTGCCGCCGATATGGGACAGGGTACAGATACGCAGTATTTT
CAWSAADMGQGTDTQYF
>.|.|TRBV11-3|TRBJ2-7
TGTGCCAGCAGCTCCCCAGACAGACCAACCTACGAGCAGTACTTC
CASSSPDRPTYEQYF
>.|TRBD2|TRBV27|TRBJ2-7
TGTGCCAGCAGTTTTATGACTAGCGGGGGGCTCGTCCTCGAGCAGTACTTC
CASSFMTSGGLVLEQYF
>.|TRBD2|TRBV5-6|TRBJ2-5
TGTGCCAGCAGCTTTGGGGGGGAAGAGACCCAGTACTTC
CASSFGGEETQYF
>few|TRBD1|TRBV18|TRBJ1-2
TGTGCCAGCTCACCCTACGGACAGGGTCAAGGCTACACCTTC
CASSPYGQGQGYTF
>.|.|TRBV7-9|TRBJ2-5
TGTGCCAGCAGCCTAGGGGTGAGGGTCCAAGAGACCCAGTACTTC
CASSLGVRVQETQYF
>.|TRBD1|TRBV6-5|TRBJ1-5
TGTGCCAGCAGTTACGACAGGGGGCGCTATCAGCCCCAGCATTTT
CASSYDRGRYQPQHF
>.|.|TRBV30|TRBJ2-7
TGTGCCTGGAGTGTACAAGGGAGAGTCCCCTACGAGCAGTACTTC
CAWSVQGRVPYEQYF
>.|.|TRBV11-2|TRBJ1-1
TGTGCCAGCAGCCTAGCTGGGGGCGGCACTGAAGCTTTCTTT
CASSLAGGGTEAFF
>.|.|TRBV19|TRBJ1-1
TGTGCCAGTAGTAGGCGGGGGGACACTGAAGCTTTCTTT
CASSRRGDTEAFF
>.|.|TRBV18|TRBJ2-5
TGTGCCAGCTCTCCGGGATTAGGGGAGACCCAGTACTTC
CASSPGLGETQYF
>.|.|TRBV5-8|TRBJ1-6
TGTGCCAGCAGCTTGCGGGGGGTTTACTCACCCCTCCACTTT
CASSLRGVYSPLHF
>.|TRBD1|TRBV28|TRBJ1-3
TGTGCCAGCAGCCCAACAGGGGGCTCTGGAAACACCATATATTTT
CASSPTGGSGNTIYF
>.|.|TRBV19|TRBJ1-4
TGTGCCAGTAATAGACAGACCTTAGAAAAACTGTTTTTT
CASNRQTLEKLFF
>.|.|TRBV11-2|TRBJ2-7
TGTGCCAGCAGCTTAGAGCGGGGAAGTAACGTGCGGGGTGAGCAGTACTTC
CASSLERGSNVRGEQYF
>few|.|TRBV25-1|TRBJ1-4
TGTGCCAGCATCAAAGGGGTTGGCACTAATGAAAAACTGTTTTTT
CASIKGVGTNEKLFF
>.|.|TRBV28|TRBJ1-1
TGTGCCAGCAGTTACGGACAGATTACTGAAGCTTTCTTT
CASSYGQITEAFF
>.|TRBD1|TRBV7-9|TRBJ1-5
TGTGCCAGCAGCTTCTCCCGGGCAGGGGGGAATCAGCCCCAGCATTTT
CASSFSRAGGNQPQHF
>.|.|TRBV29-1|TRBJ1-2
TGCAGCGTTGAAATCCCCGGGGTTGACTATGGCTACACCTTC
CSVEIPGVDYGYTF
>.|.|TRBV6-6|TRBJ1-2
TGTGCCAGCAGCGGGGACACTGATTATGGCTACACCTTC
CASSGDTDYGYTF